The 6 T cell receptor beta chains listed next were all sequenced from one sample in a study of control samples from healthy donors and cancer patients. The table came from immunoSEQ multiplex PCR; TCRdb's copy has only in-frame clones and leaves some out. The sample shows 150,000 or so clones, roughly 90% of them seen only once. The specimen sequenced was blood. These receptors were taken from a man aged 25 to 45 in good health.

The V call is TRBV15, the J call TRBJ2-5; 7 nucleotides match TRBD1. The CDR3 is made up of 16 amino acids. V was clipped by 3 bases and J by 1 base; unmatched bases: 8. Germline CDR1 LNHNV, CDR2 YYDKDF (reference sequence). The CDR3 sequence: CATSSGLQGTQETQYF. The CDR3 bases are TGTGCCACCAGCAGCGGTCTACAGGGGACCCAAGAGACCCAGTACTTC.

This chain links TRBV9 with TRBJ1-3; TRBD1 is a possible D gene (6 bases). V was shortened by 0 bases and J by 4 bases, with 17 bases between the two germline ends. The CDR3 consists of 17 residues. The germline V gene has CDR1 SGDLS and CDR2 YYNGEE. CDR3 sequence reads: CASSVGVYGTQGNTIYF. Written as DNA, the CDR3 is TGTGCCAGCAGCGTAGGAGTTTACGGGACACAAGGAAACACCATATATTTT.

This rearrangement joins TRBV4-3 to TRBJ1-1; tentative D call: TRBD1 (6 bases). This CDR3 has 17 residues. V was pared by 4 bases and J by 3 bases, with 21 bases between. The V gene's germline CDR1 is LGHNA and CDR2 YSLEER. The DNA of the CDR3 is TGCGCCAGCAGCCGATCATCAGGGGAGAATGGGCACACTGAAGCTTTCTTT. Amino acid sequence: CASSRSSGENGHTEAFF.

The genes are TRBV9 and TRBJ1-4, with a tentative D call TRBD1 (6 bases). The germline V and J ends were trimmed by 10 bases and 0 bases, with 13 bases remaining between them. Germline V CDR1 and CDR2: SGDLS, YYNGEE. This CDR3 comprises 14 residues. CDR3 in DNA: TGTGCCGAGGGGGAGACCGCAACTAATGAAAAACTGTTTTTT. Translation: CAEGETATNEKLFF.

The chain joins TRBV3-1 (or the pseudogene TRBV3-2) to TRBJ1-6; tentatively, D is TRBD1 (5 bases). CDR3 length: 15 amino acids. The V gene's germline CDR1 is LGHDT and CDR2 YNNKEL (reference sequence). The V gene lost 2 bases and the J gene lost 10 bases, with 15 bases spanning the gap. The CDR3: CASSQKGAGRSPLHF. DNA of the CDR3: TGTGCCAGCAGCCAAAAAGGGGCGGGGAGGTCACCCCTCCACTTT.

V and J are TRBV7-9 and TRBJ2-1; 7 bases map to TRBD2. The germline CDR1 and CDR2 sequences are SEHNR and FQNEAQ (reference sequence). V lost 2 bases to trimming and J lost 5 bases; unmatched junction nucleotides: 6. This CDR3 spans 15 amino acids. In nucleotides, the CDR3 is TGTGCCAGCAGCTTATTTCGCGGGAGCGACAATGAGCAGTTCTTC. Protein: CASSLFRGSDNEQFF.